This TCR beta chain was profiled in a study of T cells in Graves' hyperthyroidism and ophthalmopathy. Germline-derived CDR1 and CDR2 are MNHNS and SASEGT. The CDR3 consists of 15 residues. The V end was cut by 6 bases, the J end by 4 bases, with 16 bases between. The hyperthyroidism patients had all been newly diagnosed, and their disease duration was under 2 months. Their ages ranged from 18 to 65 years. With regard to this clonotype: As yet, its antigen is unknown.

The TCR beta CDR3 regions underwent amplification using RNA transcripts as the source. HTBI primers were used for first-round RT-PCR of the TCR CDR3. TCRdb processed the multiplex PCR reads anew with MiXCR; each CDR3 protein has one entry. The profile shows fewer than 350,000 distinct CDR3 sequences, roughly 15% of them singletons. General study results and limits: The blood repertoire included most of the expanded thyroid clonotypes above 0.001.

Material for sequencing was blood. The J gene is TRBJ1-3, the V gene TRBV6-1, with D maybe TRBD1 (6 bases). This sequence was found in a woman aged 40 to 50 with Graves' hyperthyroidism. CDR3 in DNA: TGTGCCAGCAGGGGTCCACAGGGCCACGGAAACACCATATATTTT. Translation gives CASRGPQGHGNTIYF.